The TCR beta chain described here comes from a study of control samples from healthy donors and cancer patients. Sequencing was performed with immunoSEQ multiplex PCR; in TCRdb, only in-frame clones are kept and a portion is missing. The table shows about 80,000 clones, with just under 90% occurring only once. This receptor was obtained from a man in his fifties or sixties in good health. What was sequenced was blood.

CDR3 residues: CASSQDRQGAPQPQHF. The CDR3 DNA sequence: TGTGCCAGCAGCCAAGATCGGCAGGGGGCCCCTCAGCCCCAGCATTTT. V usage is TRBV14 and J usage is TRBJ1-5; 8 bases fit TRBD1. The V gene end was trimmed by 0 bases and the J gene end by 6 bases; junction bases not matched to a gene: 7. The germline gives CDR1 SGHDN, CDR2 FVKESK. This CDR3 region has 16 residues.